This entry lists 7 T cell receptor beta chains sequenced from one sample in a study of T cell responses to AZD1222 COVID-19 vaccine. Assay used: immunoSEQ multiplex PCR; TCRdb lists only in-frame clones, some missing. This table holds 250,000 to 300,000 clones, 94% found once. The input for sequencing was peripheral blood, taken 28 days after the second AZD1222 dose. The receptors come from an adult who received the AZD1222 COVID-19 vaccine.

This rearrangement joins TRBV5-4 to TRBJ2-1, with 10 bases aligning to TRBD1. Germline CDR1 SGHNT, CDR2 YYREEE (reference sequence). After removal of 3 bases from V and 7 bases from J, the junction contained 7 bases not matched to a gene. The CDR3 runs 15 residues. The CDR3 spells CASSSRDRGPNEQFF. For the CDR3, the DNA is TGTGCCAGCAGCTCCCGAGACAGGGGGCCAAATGAGCAGTTCTTC. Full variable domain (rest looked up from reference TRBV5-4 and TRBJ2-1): ETGVTQSPTHLIKTRGQQVTLRCSSQSGHNTVSWYQQALGQGPQFIFQYYREEENGRGNFPPRFSGLQFPNYSSELNVNALELDDSALYLCASSSRDRGPNEQFFGPGTRLTVL.

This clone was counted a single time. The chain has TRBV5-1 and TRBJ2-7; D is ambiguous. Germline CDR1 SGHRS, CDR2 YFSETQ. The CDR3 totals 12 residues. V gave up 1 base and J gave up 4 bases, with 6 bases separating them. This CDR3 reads CASSLTRYEQYF. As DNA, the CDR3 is TGCGCCAGCAGCTTGACCAGGTACGAGCAGTACTTC.

The CDR3 nucleotides are TGTGCCAGCAACGGAATGGGGCCCGAAAGGGGAGCTTTCTTT. It yields the protein CASNGMGPERGAFF. This chain uses TRBV7-9 with TRBJ1-1; tentatively, D is TRBD1 (5 bases). Trimming removed 7 bases at V and 10 bases at J, with 22 bases between. From germline, CDR1 is SEHNR and CDR2 FQNEAQ (reference sequence). The CDR3 covers 14 residues.

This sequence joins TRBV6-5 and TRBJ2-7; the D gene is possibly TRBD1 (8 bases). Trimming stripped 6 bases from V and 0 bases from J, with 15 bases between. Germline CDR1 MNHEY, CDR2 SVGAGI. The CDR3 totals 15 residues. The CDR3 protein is CASRPTGGASYEQYF. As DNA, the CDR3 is TGTGCCAGCAGGCCCACAGGGGGGGCCTCCTACGAGCAGTACTTC.

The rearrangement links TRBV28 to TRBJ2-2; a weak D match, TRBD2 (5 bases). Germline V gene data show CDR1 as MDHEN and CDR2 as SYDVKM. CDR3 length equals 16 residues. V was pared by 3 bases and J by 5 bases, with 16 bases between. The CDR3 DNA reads TGTGCCAGCAGTTTTCAGCCAACTAGACGGACCGGGGAGCTGTTTTTT. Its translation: CASSFQPTRRTGELFF.

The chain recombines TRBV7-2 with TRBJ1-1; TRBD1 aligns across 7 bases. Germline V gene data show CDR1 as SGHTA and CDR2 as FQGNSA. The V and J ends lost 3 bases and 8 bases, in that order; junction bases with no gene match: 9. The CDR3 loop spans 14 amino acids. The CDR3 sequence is CASSFQGGGREAFF. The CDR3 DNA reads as TGTGCCAGCAGCTTTCAAGGAGGGGGCCGGGAAGCTTTCTTT.

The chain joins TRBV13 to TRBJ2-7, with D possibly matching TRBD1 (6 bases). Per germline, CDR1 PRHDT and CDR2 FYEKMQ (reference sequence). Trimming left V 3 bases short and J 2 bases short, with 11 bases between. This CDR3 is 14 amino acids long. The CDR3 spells CASSFPGHTYEQYF. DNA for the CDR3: TGTGCCAGCAGCTTCCCGGGACACACCTACGAGCAGTACTTC.